The present T cell receptor beta chain was sequenced within a study of CD8 T cells in ankylosing spondylitis. Study results and limitations: Reactive arthritis synovial fluid and blood previously showed some of these motif variants. Within matched ankylosing spondylitis synovial fluid, disease-linked clones were reportedly significantly enriched. Ankylosing spondylitis blood appeared to be characterized by a TCR beta motif of eight or nine highly homologous variants. In peripheral blood, disease-linked CD8+ clones occurred at relatively low frequencies.

TCRdb reanalysed the 5' RACE reads using MiXCR and keeps one entry per CDR3 protein. The table has about 240,000 distinct CDR3 sequences, approximately 9% seen once. Trimming took 5 bases from V and 1 from J, leaving 5 bases between them. The CDR3 covers 13 residues. Germline loops: CDR1 SGHVS, CDR2 FQNEAQ. This clonotype was counted ten times or more. Its antigen is not identified. The J gene is TRBJ2-2, the V gene TRBV7-8; no firm D call. This clonotype originated in a male donor with ankylosing spondylitis or in good health (not recorded which). Sequencing was carried out using blood, either unsorted or a sorted T cell fraction (not recorded which). The CDR3 nucleotides are TGTGCCAGCAGCCCTAAGAACACCGGGGAGCTGTTTTTT. It translates to CASSPKNTGELFF.